This TCR beta chain was retrieved from a study of T cells in Graves' hyperthyroidism and ophthalmopathy. Amplified TCR beta CDR3 regions derived from RNA transcripts. First-round RT-PCR with HTBI primers amplified the TCR CDR3 region. TCRdb passed the multiplex PCR reads through MiXCR, listing each CDR3 protein once. Of around 420,000 distinct CDR3 sequences in the sample, approximately 14% were seen once. The CDR3 is 15 residues long. The V end lost 0 bases, the J end lost 4 bases, and 10 bases lay between the germline ends. Germline V gene sequence: CDR1 LNHDA, CDR2 SQIVND (reference sequence). This TCR derives from a woman aged 18-30 years with Graves' hyperthyroidism. The chain employs TRBV19 and TRBJ1-5; D gene ambiguous. Sequencing used blood. CDR3 coding DNA: TGTGCCAGTAGTATAGATCGGGCCCTTAATCAGCCCCAGCATTTT. It specifies CASSIDRALNQPQHF.